This T cell receptor (beta chain) was sequenced during a study of blood T cell repertoires in COVID-19 (dated by TCRdb to about 2020). Study-level background: The collaborator samples originated in the United States, Italy and Spain and spanned the acute and convalescent phases of COVID-19. Sample metadata almost always included a de-identified subject ID, COVID-19 status, age in years and sex. The samples were drawn from two sources: the first 160 participants of the ongoing ImmuneRACE study, and 1,000 to 1,500 subjects contributed by 6 global collaborators. Where available, HLA class I and class II types were obtained from metadata supplied by the sample provider rather than from assay-based typing. The repertoires were released in a freely available public database intended as a resource for research on the immune response to SARS-CoV-2. Deeply sampled blood TCRbeta repertoires from subjects exposed to, actively infected with, or recovered from COVID-19 were included in the dataset. The prospective study material was composed of cDNA or gDNA derived from T cells, B-cell-depleted T cells, or PBMCs. General study outcomes and caveats: Clinical and demographic metadata were provided uncurated, with the amount varying by source and participant.

This clone was recorded only once. Its cognate antigen has yet to be identified. Per-base quality was not reported, and no clone a single base away is much larger than it. Enrolling through a virtual design, the prospective study's participants ranged in age from roughly 18 to 95 years and lived across 20 to 25 United States geographic areas. In the prospective study, cohorts were assigned on the basis of participant-reported clinical history obtained from a screening survey and a study questionnaire. Recovered participants in ImmuneRACE Cohort 3 were defined as having two consecutive negative NP/OP PCR tests, clearance from a healthcare professional, or resolution of symptoms. Each participant in the prospective study had whole blood, serum and a nasopharyngeal or oropharyngeal swab collected by mobile phlebotomists. Additional blood draws and questionnaires over an approximately 2-month period could optionally be provided by prospective study participants. Blood samples from the prospective study were shipped frozen or at room temperature prior to DNA extraction.

TCRbeta CDR3 regions were amplified from genomic DNA by means of the immunoSEQ Assay, a bias-controlled multiplex PCR. From the authors' description of their analysis: The number of nucleated cells in each sample was estimated from the amplification of reference gene primers within the assay. Sequence reads were collapsed and filtered to measure the absolute abundance of every unique TCRbeta CDR3 rearrangement. Productive Simpson clonality was computed per sample as the square root of Simpson's diversity index over productive rearrangements. TCRdb obtained this table from immuneACCESS and retained in-frame rearrangements with V and J assigned. These tables miss some clones; where compared with another copy, unresolved V genes account for less than half of the shortfall, and the remainder is unexplained. V and J calls and clone size are as listed in that table; D and trimming were resolved from the DNA. The sample includes approximately 300,000 clones, with 85% to 90% observed a single time. The ten top clones hold about 9.4% of the sample.

From a lookup of the germline V gene, CDR1 and CDR2 are SGHDT and YYEEEE. Here V drops 5 bases and J drops 3 bases, and the junction holds 4 bases not matched to any gene. The cysteine opens and the phenylalanine closes a CDR3 of 13 amino acids. Only CDR3 DNA is held: 39 bases, read in frame from base 1. The sequence derives from a woman in her 30s who had recovered from COVID-19. Sequencing input: PBMCs or T cells enriched from blood (not recorded which). The chain is made from TRBV5-6 and TRBJ2-5; TRBD1 matches 7 bases in the middle. This receptor has the CDR3 CASSSTGEETQYF. The DNA reads TGTGCCAGCAGTTCAACAGGGGAAGAGACCCAGTACTTC.